A selection of T cell receptor beta chains follows, all from one sample in a study of blood T cell repertoires in COVID-19. Here immunoSEQ multiplex PCR was the method, and the copy in TCRdb shows in-frame clones only, minus some. The sample records 150,000 to 250,000 clones, approximately 82% being singletons. Sequenced input: peripheral blood. These receptors all come from a human donor with acute or convalescent COVID-19. The donor label of this sample is uncertain. Each CDR3 is given with its conserved first and last residue. D genes are given only for firm matches. Expanded clones are given a class, and other clones once, few, many or no size at all.

V: TRBV5-1
size: .
D: .
J: TRBJ2-5
DNA: TGCGCCAGCAGCCTGGGGGGCGGGAGAGGTATGGAGACCCAGTACTTC
CDR3: CASSLGGGRGMETQYF

V: TRBV11-2
size: .
D: .
J: TRBJ1-1
DNA: TGTGCCAGCAGCGCCTTACAGGGTGGGACTGAAGCTTTCTTT
CDR3: CASSALQGGTEAFF

V: TRBV19
size: many
D: TRBD2
J: TRBJ2-1
DNA: TGTGCCAGTAGTCCCCGACTAGCGGGGGGCAATGAGCAGTTCTTC
CDR3: CASSPRLAGGNEQFF

V: TRBV9
size: once
D: TRBD1
J: TRBJ1-4
DNA: TGTGCCAGCAGCGTAGGGACAGGGGGTACCTACGAAAAACTGTTTTTT
CDR3: CASSVGTGGTYEKLFF

V: TRBV2
size: .
D: .
J: TRBJ2-7
DNA: TGTGCCAGCAGTGCACTACAGGGTGGCGAGCAGTACTTC
CDR3: CASSALQGGEQYF

V: TRBV7-2
size: .
D: TRBD1
J: TRBJ1-4
DNA: TGTGCCAGCAGCCCAGGACAGGGAACAACTAATGAAAAACTGTTTTTT
CDR3: CASSPGQGTTNEKLFF

V: TRBV7-9
size: once
D: TRBD1
J: TRBJ2-1
DNA: TGTGCCAGCAGCTTCCCGGGACAGTTCTCGCAGTTCTTC
CDR3: CASSFPGQFSQFF

V: TRBV2
size: .
D: .
J: TRBJ1-4
DNA: TGTGCCAGCGGATCCAGGGAAAAACTGTTTTTT
CDR3: CASGSREKLFF

V: TRBV19
size: few
D: .
J: TRBJ1-1
DNA: TGTGCCAGTAGTATACAGGAAAACACTGAAGCTTTCTTT
CDR3: CASSIQENTEAFF

V: TRBV5-5
size: .
D: TRBD1
J: TRBJ2-5
DNA: TGTGCCAGCAGCCGTAGACCCGGGGGACAGGGCGAGACCCAGTACTTC
CDR3: CASSRRPGGQGETQYF

V: TRBV14
size: .
D: TRBD1
J: TRBJ1-2
DNA: TGTGCCAGCAGCCAAGATGGGACAGGGAGCGCGTATTTTTATGGCTACACCTTC
CDR3: CASSQDGTGSAYFYGYTF

V: TRBV19
size: .
D: TRBD1
J: TRBJ1-1
DNA: TGTGCCAGTAAGAGACAGGGGGTGATGAACACTGAAGCTTTCTTT
CDR3: CASKRQGVMNTEAFF

V: TRBV15
size: .
D: TRBD2
J: TRBJ2-1
DNA: TGTGCCACCAGCAGAGATTTTGGGACTAGTCTTCCCAATGAGCAGTTCTTC
CDR3: CATSRDFGTSLPNEQFF

V: TRBV29-1
size: .
D: .
J: TRBJ2-7
DNA: TGCAGCGGGAGAGAGGGGGGGGACGAGCAGTACTTC
CDR3: CSGREGGDEQYF

V: TRBV27
size: .
D: .
J: TRBJ1-1
DNA: TGTGCCAGCAGTTTAGGGACACGAAGGAACACTGAAGCTTTCTTT
CDR3: CASSLGTRRNTEAFF

V: TRBV10-1
size: few
D: TRBD1
J: TRBJ2-2
DNA: TGCGCCAGCAGTGCCCGGACAGGGGATACCGGGGAGCTGTTTTTT
CDR3: CASSARTGDTGELFF

V: TRBV5-4
size: .
D: TRBD2
J: TRBJ2-7
DNA: TGTGCCAGCAGCTTAGCGGGACTATACGAGCAGTACTTC
CDR3: CASSLAGLYEQYF

V: TRBV21-1
size: .
D: .
J: TRBJ1-3
DNA: TGTGCCAGCAGCCAATTGGGACAGGTGGGAAACACCATATATTTT
CDR3: CASSQLGQVGNTIYF

V: TRBV2
size: once
D: .
J: TRBJ1-5
DNA: TGTGCCAGCAGTGGGGGGACCGGGGGGGCTCTACGCAATCAGCCCCAGCATTTT
CDR3: CASSGGTGGALRNQPQHF

V: TRBV29-1
size: .
D: .
J: TRBJ1-5
DNA: TGCAGCGTTGGTGGACAGAATCAGCCCCAGCATTTT
CDR3: CSVGGQNQPQHF

V: TRBV6-6
size: .
D: TRBD1
J: TRBJ2-2
DNA: TGTGCCAGCAGCACAGGGGACGGGGAGCTGTTTTTT
CDR3: CASSTGDGELFF

V: TRBV7-2
size: .
D: .
J: TRBJ2-3
DNA: TGTGCCAGCAGCTGGGCCGGGACTTTGACCACAGATACGCAGTATTTT
CDR3: CASSWAGTLTTDTQYF

V: TRBV5-4
size: .
D: TRBD2
J: TRBJ2-3
DNA: TGTGCCAGCAGCAACTCACTAGCGAGGGCGACAGATACGCAGTATTTT
CDR3: CASSNSLARATDTQYF

V: TRBV11-2
size: .
D: TRBD2
J: TRBJ2-3
DNA: TGTGCCAGCAGCCGAGATAGCGGGGCCCTGGGAAATACGCAGTATTTT
CDR3: CASSRDSGALGNTQYF

V: TRBV3-1/TRBV3-2
size: .
D: TRBD1
J: TRBJ2-6
DNA: TGTGCCAGCAGCCAATGGGACAGGGGTGCTTCTGGGGCCAACGTCCTGACTTTC
CDR3: CASSQWDRGASGANVLTF

V: TRBV3-1/TRBV3-2
size: few
D: .
J: TRBJ2-4
DNA: TGTGCCAGCAGCCAAGGGACACCTGGGGGGAACATTCAGTACTTC
CDR3: CASSQGTPGGNIQYF

V: TRBV5-1
size: .
D: .
J: TRBJ1-1
DNA: TGCGCCAGCAGCTCGGGACTCCAGAACACTGAAGCTTTCTTT
CDR3: CASSSGLQNTEAFF

V: TRBV2
size: .
D: TRBD1
J: TRBJ1-3
DNA: TGTGCCAGCAGTCAGACAGGGCGTTTCTCTGGAAACACCATATATTTT
CDR3: CASSQTGRFSGNTIYF

V: TRBV7-2
size: .
D: .
J: TRBJ2-3
DNA: TGTGCCAGCAGCTTCTATATAGATACGCAGTATTTT
CDR3: CASSFYIDTQYF

V: TRBV28
size: .
D: TRBD1
J: TRBJ2-5
DNA: TGTGCCAGCAGTTCTCCGGGACAGGGGGTGGAGACCCAGTACTTC
CDR3: CASSSPGQGVETQYF

V: TRBV27
size: few
D: TRBD2
J: TRBJ2-2
DNA: TGTGCCAGCAAAGGAGCGGGAGGCCCCACCGGGGAGCTGTTTTTT
CDR3: CASKGAGGPTGELFF

V: TRBV5-1
size: once
D: TRBD1
J: TRBJ2-7
DNA: TGCGCCAGCAGCTCGACAGGGACAGGGCGCTACGAGCAGTACTTC
CDR3: CASSSTGTGRYEQYF

V: TRBV6-5
size: .
D: TRBD2
J: TRBJ2-3
DNA: TGTGCCAGCAGAGCTAGCGGGAGCGGGACAGATACGCAGTATTTT
CDR3: CASRASGSGTDTQYF

V: TRBV27
size: .
D: TRBD1
J: TRBJ1-2
DNA: TGTGCCAGCAGTTTATCCGGGACAGGGCATGGCTACACCTTC
CDR3: CASSLSGTGHGYTF

V: TRBV6-6
size: once
D: .
J: TRBJ1-4
DNA: TGTGCCAGCAGTTACACCGGGACAACTAATGAAAAACTGTTTTTT
CDR3: CASSYTGTTNEKLFF

V: TRBV2
size: once
D: TRBD1
J: TRBJ1-6
DNA: TGTGCCAGCAGTACGGGACAGGGAGGAATATCACCCCTCCACTTT
CDR3: CASSTGQGGISPLHF

V: TRBV11-3
size: .
D: .
J: TRBJ2-2
DNA: TGTGCCAGCAGCCGAACCCGGTCCGGGGAGCTGTTTTTT
CDR3: CASSRTRSGELFF

V: TRBV27
size: .
D: .
J: TRBJ2-7
DNA: TGTGCCAGCAGTTTAGCAGGGGTAGACGAGCAGTACTTC
CDR3: CASSLAGVDEQYF

V: TRBV5-4
size: .
D: TRBD2
J: TRBJ2-1
DNA: TGTGCCAGCACCATTAGTGTCCTAGCGGGCTACAATGAGCAGTTCTTC
CDR3: CASTISVLAGYNEQFF

V: TRBV4-1
size: .
D: TRBD2
J: TRBJ2-2
DNA: TGCGCCAGCAGCCAAAGTACTAGCGGGAGGCCGAACACCGGGGAGCTGTTTTTT
CDR3: CASSQSTSGRPNTGELFF

V: TRBV13
size: .
D: TRBD1
J: TRBJ1-6
DNA: TGTGCCAGCAGCGCTGGACAGGTGGATAATTCACCCCTCCACTTT
CDR3: CASSAGQVDNSPLHF

V: TRBV7-3
size: .
D: TRBD2
J: TRBJ2-7
DNA: TGTGCCAGCAGCTTACGGGCGGGAGGAATGAGCGAGCAGTACTTC
CDR3: CASSLRAGGMSEQYF

V: TRBV7-2
size: .
D: TRBD2
J: TRBJ2-7
DNA: TGTGCCAGCAGCTTAGCCGGTAGCGGGGACTACGAGCAGTACTTC
CDR3: CASSLAGSGDYEQYF

V: TRBV5-5
size: .
D: .
J: TRBJ2-2
DNA: TGTGCCAGCAGAGGGGACACCGGGGAGCTGTTTTTT
CDR3: CASRGDTGELFF

V: TRBV10-3
size: .
D: TRBD1
J: TRBJ1-3
DNA: TGTGCCATCAGGGGACAGGGACACGGAAACACCATATATTTT
CDR3: CAIRGQGHGNTIYF

V: TRBV5-6
size: .
D: .
J: TRBJ2-7
DNA: TGTGCCAGCAGCTTGGCCCCAGGGATCGAGCAGTACTTC
CDR3: CASSLAPGIEQYF

V: TRBV7-9
size: .
D: .
J: TRBJ1-1
DNA: TGTGCCAGCAGCTTAGCGCGGGGGTTGAACACTGAAGCTTTCTTT
CDR3: CASSLARGLNTEAFF

V: TRBV19
size: .
D: TRBD1
J: TRBJ1-5
DNA: TGTGCCAGTAGCGGGACAGGGAATCAGCCCCAGCATTTT
CDR3: CASSGTGNQPQHF

V: TRBV7-2
size: .
D: .
J: TRBJ1-1
DNA: TGTGCCAGCAGCTTAGACGGGGGTTCGAACACTGAAGCTTTCTTT
CDR3: CASSLDGGSNTEAFF

V: TRBV6-5
size: once
D: TRBD1
J: TRBJ1-1
DNA: TGTGCCAGCAGGTCCCCAGGGGGTAACACTGAAGCTTTCTTT
CDR3: CASRSPGGNTEAFF

V: TRBV30
size: .
D: TRBD1
J: TRBJ1-2
DNA: TGTGCCTGGAGTGTGGGCAGGGGGTCCGGTTATGACTACACCTTC
CDR3: CAWSVGRGSGYDYTF

V: TRBV10-3
size: .
D: TRBD1
J: TRBJ2-7
DNA: TGTGCCATCAGGACAGGGGATTCCTACGAGCAGTACTTC
CDR3: CAIRTGDSYEQYF

V: TRBV18
size: .
D: TRBD1
J: TRBJ2-1
DNA: TGTGCCAGCTCACCACTAATACAGGGGATTGAGCAGTTCTTC
CDR3: CASSPLIQGIEQFF

V: TRBV7-8
size: .
D: .
J: TRBJ2-7
DNA: TGTGCCAGCAGCTTAGTTGCGGGCAGGGGAAGCGAGCAGTACTTC
CDR3: CASSLVAGRGSEQYF

V: TRBV15
size: .
D: TRBD1
J: TRBJ2-2
DNA: TGTGCCACCAGCAGAGACGACAGGGGGACCGGGGAGCTGTTTTTT
CDR3: CATSRDDRGTGELFF

V: TRBV5-6
size: .
D: TRBD1
J: TRBJ1-2
DNA: TGTGCCACCACTAGAACTAACAGGGGGAACTATGGCTACACCTTC
CDR3: CATTRTNRGNYGYTF

V: TRBV10-3
size: .
D: .
J: TRBJ2-2
DNA: TGTGCCGGCGGGGCGAACACCGGGGAGCTGTTTTTT
CDR3: CAGGANTGELFF